This T cell receptor (beta chain) stems from a study of cytomegalovirus exposure and HLA in healthy donors. 13 Jbeta primers and 60 Vbeta primers were used for the PCR. Measured with immunoSEQ multiplex PCR; TCRdb has only the in-frame clones, and not every one. The sample holds 93,000 or so clones, 60% to 85% seen once. Germline V gene data show CDR1 as SGHVS and CDR2 as FQNEAQ. Germline trimming cut 3 bases from V and 3 bases from J; bases unmatched to any gene: 3. CDR3 length equals 15 residues. The sequence derives from a middle-aged man in good health and CMV-seropositive. The chain carries TRBV7-8 and TRBJ2-3; 10 bases are shared with TRBD2. Material: PBMCs. The CDR3 loop reads CASSLGTSDTDTQYF. CDR3 bases: TGTGCCAGCAGCTTGGGGACTAGCGATACAGATACGCAGTATTTT.